This TCR beta chain was sequenced in a study of T-cell memory formation after mild COVID-19 (dated by TCRdb to the early 2020s). With respect to the entire study: TCR sequence clusters from the two donors were largely donor specific. The cohort was made up of two young adult volunteers, one female and one male, who were previously healthy. In a couple of donors, T-cell clones that expanded and contracted after mild COVID-19 were tracked by sequencing TCRalpha and TCRbeta repertoires over time.

V and J are truncated by 3 bases and 5 bases respectively, leaving an intervening sequence of 14 bases. Including the terminal cysteine and phenylalanine, the CDR3 comprises 14 residues. The entry retains the CDR3 DNA only, 42 bases that are in frame from base 1. The germline V gene encodes CDR1 SQVTM and CDR2 ANQGSEA. This sample was sequenced with an Illumina NovaSeq 6000. cDNA libraries for TCRalpha and TCRbeta were prepared by 5'RACE using constant-segment primers, with sample barcodes and unique molecular identifiers added. RNA was extracted from every sample with Trizol reagent. Libraries were amplified in two PCR steps, with a second sample barcode and Illumina TruSeq adapters added in the second step. Sequencing of libraries was performed on an Illumina NovaSeq with 2 x 150 bp paired-end reads. On the authors' methods: The reads were demultiplexed and collapsed into UMI-guided consensus sequences using migec v1.2.7. With mixcr v2.1.11, UMI consensuses were aligned to TRA and TRB V and J templates and assembled into clonotypes. A clonotype was counted as expanded or contracted only if both edgeR and NoisET called the change significant, with noise models trained on biological replicates. For edgeR calls, the thresholds were a false discovery rate-adjusted p below 0.01 and a log2 fold-change of 1. PCA with hierarchical clustering of max-normalized trajectories of the 1000 most abundant clonotypes was used as exploratory dynamics analysis. Separately sequenced CD4+ and CD8+ repertoires were used to assign the CD4 or CD8 phenotype of responding clones. The public reads were reanalyzed by TCRdb: fastp trimming at Q25, MiXCR alignment, in-frame beta chains only. Under each unique CDR3 protein, matching rows form one entry showing the most common genes and DNA. TCRdb's processing, not the authors', yielded these V and J calls. The sample records about 450,000 distinct CDR3 sequences, around 22% of which are singletons. The biggest ten clones account for approximately 14% of the sample.

Ficoll-Paque density gradient centrifugation was used to isolate PBMCs. The research as a whole found: From day 15 to 85, contracting clones showed balanced CD4/CD8 phenotypes, whereas a second wave of clones that expanded from day 15 to 37 leaned towards CD4+. Contracting CD4+ clones were found mainly in CM and EM memory subsets, while CD8+ clones were enriched in EMRA. The study included only two mild cases, and larger cohorts that include severe cases with pre-infection samples were judged to be necessary. Whether the second-wave clones peaking on day 37 were SARS-CoV-2 specific was not confirmed. The detection of some responding clones in pre-infection memory suggests that pre-existing cross-reactive memory T cells joined the SARS-CoV-2 response.

This clonotype was seen a handful of times. Its cognate antigen has yet to be identified. The record has no base qualities; no much larger clone is one base away. This clonotype was sampled from an adult woman who had mild COVID-19 (a few samples of this study predate the infection). The sample titles of this study are shuffled in the database, so cell type and time point are left out; the donor was told from shared clones. The chain employs TRBV29-1 and TRBJ2-1; the best D guess is TRBD2, with 5 bases matching. The sequenced material came from PBMCs or a T cell subset sorted from them (not recorded which). Here the CDR3 is given as CSVEIRGVNNEQFF. The sequenced DNA: TGCAGCGTTGAGATCCGGGGAGTCAACAATGAGCAGTTCTTC.